This TCR beta chain was obtained from a study of blood T cell repertoires in COVID-19. On the study more broadly: Italy, Spain and the United States were the sources of the convalescent and acute COVID-19 samples. T cells, B-cell-depleted T cells, or PBMCs provided the cDNA or gDNA that served as material.

Germline CDR1 LGHDT, CDR2 YNNKEL (reference sequence). The CDR3 spans 17 residues. The V gene lost 3 bases and the J gene lost 5 bases, with 19 bases spanning the gap. Source study methods: Reference gene primer amplification gave nucleated cell count estimates. This table comes from immunoSEQ multiplex PCR, and its TCRdb copy is limited to in-frame clones, with some not included. V, J and clone size derive from that table, while D and trimming were established from the DNA sequence. The sample has over 250,000 clones, about four fifths seen once. This clone was picked up a small number of times. The chain carries TRBV3-1 (or the pseudogene TRBV3-2) and TRBJ2-2, with D possibly matching TRBD2 (5 bases). The clonotype comes from a human donor with COVID-19, enrolled during active disease. The donor label of this sample is uncertain. The specimen was peripheral blood. The CDR3 here is CASSHRMRVMGTGELFF. The CDR3 nucleotides are TGTGCCAGCAGCCATAGAATGAGGGTGATGGGGACCGGGGAGCTGTTTTTT.